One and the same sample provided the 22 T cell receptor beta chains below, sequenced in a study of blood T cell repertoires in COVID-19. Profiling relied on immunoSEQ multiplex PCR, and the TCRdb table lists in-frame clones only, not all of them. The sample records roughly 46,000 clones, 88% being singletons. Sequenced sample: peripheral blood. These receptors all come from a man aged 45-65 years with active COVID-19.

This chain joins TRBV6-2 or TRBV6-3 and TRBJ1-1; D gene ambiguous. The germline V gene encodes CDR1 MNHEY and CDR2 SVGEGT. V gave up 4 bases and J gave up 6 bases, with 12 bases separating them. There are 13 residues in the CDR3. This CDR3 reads CASSSYSTAEAFF. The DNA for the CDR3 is TGTGCCAGCAGTTCGTATTCAACTGCTGAAGCTTTCTTT.

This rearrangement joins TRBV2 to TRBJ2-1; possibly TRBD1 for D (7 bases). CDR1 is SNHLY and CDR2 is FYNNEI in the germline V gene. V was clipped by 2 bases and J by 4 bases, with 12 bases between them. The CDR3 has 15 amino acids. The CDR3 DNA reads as TGTGCCAGCAGTGAACAGGGGGGACGTTACAATGAGCAGTTCTTC. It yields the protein CASSEQGGRYNEQFF.

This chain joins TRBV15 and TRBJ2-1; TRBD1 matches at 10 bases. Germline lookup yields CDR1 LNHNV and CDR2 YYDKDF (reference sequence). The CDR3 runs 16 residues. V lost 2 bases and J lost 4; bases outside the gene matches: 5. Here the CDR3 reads CATSRKTGGRYNEQFF. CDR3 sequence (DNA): TGTGCCACCAGCAGAAAGACAGGGGGCAGGTACAATGAGCAGTTCTTC.

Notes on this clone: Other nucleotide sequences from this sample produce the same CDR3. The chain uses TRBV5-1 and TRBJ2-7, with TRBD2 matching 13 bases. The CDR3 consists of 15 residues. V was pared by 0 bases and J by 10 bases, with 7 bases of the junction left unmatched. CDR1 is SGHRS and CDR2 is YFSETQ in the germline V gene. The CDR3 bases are TGCGCCAGCAGCTTGGGGACTAGCGGGGGCCGGGAACAGTACTTC. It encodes CASSLGTSGGREQYF.

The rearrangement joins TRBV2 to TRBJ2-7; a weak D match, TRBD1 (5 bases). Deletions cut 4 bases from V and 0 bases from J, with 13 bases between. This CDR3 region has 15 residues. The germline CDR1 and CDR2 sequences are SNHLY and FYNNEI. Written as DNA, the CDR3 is TGTGCCAGCAGTGTCCCCATCAGGGCCTCCTACGAGCAGTACTTC. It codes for CASSVPIRASYEQYF. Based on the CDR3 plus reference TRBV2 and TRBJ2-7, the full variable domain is EPEVTQTPSHQVTQMGQEVILRCVPISNHLYFYWYRQILGQKVEFLVSFYNNEISEKSEIFDDQFSVERPDGSNFTLKIRSTKLEDSAMYFCASSVPIRASYEQYFGPGTRLTVT.

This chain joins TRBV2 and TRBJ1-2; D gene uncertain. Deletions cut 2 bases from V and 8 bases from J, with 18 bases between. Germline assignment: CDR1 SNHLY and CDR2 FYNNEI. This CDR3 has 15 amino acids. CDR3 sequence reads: CASSEQGGLSGGYTF. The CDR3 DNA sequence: TGTGCCAGCAGTGAACAAGGCGGGCTAAGTGGGGGCTACACCTTC.

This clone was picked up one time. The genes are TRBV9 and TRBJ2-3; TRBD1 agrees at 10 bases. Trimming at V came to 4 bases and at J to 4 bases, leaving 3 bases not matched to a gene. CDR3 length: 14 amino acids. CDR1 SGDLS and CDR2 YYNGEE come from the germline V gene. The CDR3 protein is CASSLDRGPDTQYF. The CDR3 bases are TGTGCCAGCAGCTTAGACAGGGGGCCAGATACGCAGTATTTT.

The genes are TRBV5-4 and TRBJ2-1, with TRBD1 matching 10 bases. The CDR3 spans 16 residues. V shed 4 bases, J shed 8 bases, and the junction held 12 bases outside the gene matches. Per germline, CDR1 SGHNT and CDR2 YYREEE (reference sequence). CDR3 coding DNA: TGTGCCAGCAGCCATCCGGGGGACAGGGGCACCGATGAGCAGTTCTTC. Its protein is CASSHPGDRGTDEQFF.

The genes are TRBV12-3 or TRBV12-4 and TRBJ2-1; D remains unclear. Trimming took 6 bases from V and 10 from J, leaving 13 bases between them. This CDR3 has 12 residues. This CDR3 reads CASRSERREQFF. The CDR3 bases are TGTGCCAGCAGGAGTGAGCGTAGGGAGCAGTTCTTC.

The CDR3 protein is CASSPGQGGVYGYTF. In nucleotides, the CDR3 is TGTGCCAGTAGTCCCGGACAGGGAGGGGTGTATGGCTACACCTTC. J is TRBJ1-2 and V is TRBV19, with 8 bases matching TRBD1. The CDR3 has 15 amino acids. Per the germline V gene, CDR1 is LNHDA and CDR2 is SQIVND (reference sequence). J was trimmed by 5 bases and V by 5 bases; bases with no gene match: 10. Full variable domain (outside the CDR3, taken from reference TRBV19 and TRBJ1-2): DGGITQSPKYLFRKEGQNVTLSCEQNLNHDAMYWYRQDPGQGLRLIYYSQIVNDFQKGDIAEGYSVSREKKESFPLTVTSAQKNPTAFYLCASSPGQGGVYGYTFGSGTRLTVV.

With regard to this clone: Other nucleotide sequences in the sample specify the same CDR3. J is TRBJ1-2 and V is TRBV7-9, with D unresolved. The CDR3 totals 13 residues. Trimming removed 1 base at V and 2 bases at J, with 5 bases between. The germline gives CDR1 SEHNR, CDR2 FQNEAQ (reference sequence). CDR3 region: CASSLGQNYGYTF. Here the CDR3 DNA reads TGTGCCAGCAGCTTAGGCCAGAACTATGGCTACACCTTC. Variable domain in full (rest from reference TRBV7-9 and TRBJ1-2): DTGVSQNPRHKITKRGQNVTFRCDPISEHNRLYWYRQTLGQGPEFLTYFQNEAQLEKSRLLSDRFSAERPKGSFSTLEIQRTEQGDSAMYLCASSLGQNYGYTFGSGTRLTVV.

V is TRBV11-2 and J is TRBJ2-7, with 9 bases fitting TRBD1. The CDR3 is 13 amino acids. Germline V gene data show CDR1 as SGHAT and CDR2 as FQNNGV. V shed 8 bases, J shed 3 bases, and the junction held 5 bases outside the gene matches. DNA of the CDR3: TGTGCCAGCTCCCGGGACAGGGTCTACGAGCAGTACTTC. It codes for CASSRDRVYEQYF.

As DNA, the CDR3 is TGCGCCAGCAGCTTGACTAGCGGGCATAAGGGTGAGCAGTTCTTC. Encoded protein: CASSLTSGHKGEQFF. The chain combines TRBV5-1 with TRBJ2-1, with 9 positions matching TRBD2. Germline V gene data show CDR1 as SGHRS and CDR2 as YFSETQ. The length of the CDR3 is 15 residues. Unmatched junction bases numbered 8, after V lost 1 base and J lost 9 bases.

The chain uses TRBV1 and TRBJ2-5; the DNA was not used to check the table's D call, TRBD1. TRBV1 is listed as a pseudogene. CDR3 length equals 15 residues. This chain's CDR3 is CTSSLGSGGGETQYF. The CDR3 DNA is TGCACCAGCAGCCTTGGATCAGGGGGCGGTGAGACCCAGTACTTC.

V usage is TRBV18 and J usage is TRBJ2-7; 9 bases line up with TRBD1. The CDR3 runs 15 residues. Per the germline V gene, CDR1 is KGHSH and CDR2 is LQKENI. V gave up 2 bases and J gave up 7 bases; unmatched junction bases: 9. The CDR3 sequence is CASSPNGQGSGEQYF. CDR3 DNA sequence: TGTGCCAGCTCACCAAACGGACAGGGGTCAGGAGAGCAGTACTTC.

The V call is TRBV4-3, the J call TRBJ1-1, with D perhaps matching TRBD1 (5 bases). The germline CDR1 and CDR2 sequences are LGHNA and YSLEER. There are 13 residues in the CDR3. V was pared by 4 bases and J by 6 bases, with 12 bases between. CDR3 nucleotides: TGCGCCAGCAGCCGGGGGGGACTGGCTGAAGCTTTCTTT. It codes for CASSRGGLAEAFF.

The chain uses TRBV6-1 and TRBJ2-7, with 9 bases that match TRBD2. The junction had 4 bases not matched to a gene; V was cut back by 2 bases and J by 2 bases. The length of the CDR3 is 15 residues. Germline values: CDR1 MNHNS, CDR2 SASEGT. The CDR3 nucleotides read TGTGCCAGCAGTGAACGGAGCGGGGGGCCCTACGAGCAGTACTTC. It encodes CASSERSGGPYEQYF.

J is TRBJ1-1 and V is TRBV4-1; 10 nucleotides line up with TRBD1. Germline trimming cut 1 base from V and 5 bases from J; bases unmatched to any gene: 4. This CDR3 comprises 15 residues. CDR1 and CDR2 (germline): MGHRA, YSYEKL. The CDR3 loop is CASSQGRDRGTEAFF. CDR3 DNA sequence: TGCGCCAGCAGCCAAGGCCGGGACAGGGGAACTGAAGCTTTCTTT.

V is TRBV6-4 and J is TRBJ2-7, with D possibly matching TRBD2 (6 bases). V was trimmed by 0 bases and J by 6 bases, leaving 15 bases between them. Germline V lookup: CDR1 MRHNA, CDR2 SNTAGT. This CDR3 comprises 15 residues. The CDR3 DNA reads TGTGCCAGCAGTGACTCTCCCCAGGAGGGGTCCGAGCAGTACTTC. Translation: CASSDSPQEGSEQYF.

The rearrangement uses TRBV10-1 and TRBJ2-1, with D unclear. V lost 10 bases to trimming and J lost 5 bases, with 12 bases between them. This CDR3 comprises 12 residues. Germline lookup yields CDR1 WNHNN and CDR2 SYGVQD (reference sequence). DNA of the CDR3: TGCGCCACCCCCTTCGGAGACAATGAGCAGTTCTTC. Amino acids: CATPFGDNEQFF.

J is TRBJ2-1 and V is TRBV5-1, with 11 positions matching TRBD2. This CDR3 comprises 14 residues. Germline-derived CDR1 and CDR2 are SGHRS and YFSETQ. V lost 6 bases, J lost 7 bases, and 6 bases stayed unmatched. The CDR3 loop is CASNVGLAVNEQFF. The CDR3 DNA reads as TGCGCCAGCAATGTGGGACTAGCGGTGAATGAGCAGTTCTTC.

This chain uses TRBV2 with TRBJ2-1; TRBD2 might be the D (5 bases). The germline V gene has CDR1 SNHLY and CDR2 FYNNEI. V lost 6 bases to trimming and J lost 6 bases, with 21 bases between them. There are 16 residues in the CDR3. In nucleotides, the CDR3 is TGTGCCAGCAGGGAGACCGGAGGAGAAAGTAGCAATGAGCAGTTCTTC. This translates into CASRETGGESSNEQFF.